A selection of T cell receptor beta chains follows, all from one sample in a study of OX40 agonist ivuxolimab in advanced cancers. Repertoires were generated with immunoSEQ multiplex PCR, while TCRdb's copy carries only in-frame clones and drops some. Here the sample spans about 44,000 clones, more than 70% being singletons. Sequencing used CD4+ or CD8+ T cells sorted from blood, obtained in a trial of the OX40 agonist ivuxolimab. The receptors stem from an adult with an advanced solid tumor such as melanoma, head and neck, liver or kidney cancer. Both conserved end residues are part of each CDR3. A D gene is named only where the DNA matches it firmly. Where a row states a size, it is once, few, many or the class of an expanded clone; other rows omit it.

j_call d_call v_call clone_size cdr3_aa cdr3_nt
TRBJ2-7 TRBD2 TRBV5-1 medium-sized CASKPAGGLSSYEQYF TGCGCCAGCAAGCCAGCGGGAGGCCTTAGCTCCTACGAGCAGTACTTC
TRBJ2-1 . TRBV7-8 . CASTRSQFVNNEQFF TGTGCCAGCACCCGCAGCCAATTCGTCAACAATGAGCAGTTCTTC
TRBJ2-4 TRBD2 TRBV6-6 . CASSLGLAGEENF TGTGCCAGCAGTTTGGGACTAGCGGGAGAAGAGAACTTC
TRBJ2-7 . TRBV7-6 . CASSQNSYEQYF TGTGCCAGCAGCCAAAACTCCTACGAGCAGTACTTC
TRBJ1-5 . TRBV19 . CASSIVRGNNQPQHF TGTGCCAGTAGTATCGTCCGGGGTAACAATCAGCCCCAGCATTTT
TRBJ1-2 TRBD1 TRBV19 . CASSIGRGGETNYGYTF TGTGCCAGTAGTATAGGAAGAGGGGGCGAGACTAACTATGGCTACACCTTC
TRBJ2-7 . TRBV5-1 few CASSFEGKYEQYF TGCGCCAGCAGCTTCGAGGGAAAGTACGAGCAGTACTTC
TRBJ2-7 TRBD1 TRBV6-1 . CASRGTGHEQYF TGTGCCAGCAGAGGGACAGGGCACGAGCAGTACTTC
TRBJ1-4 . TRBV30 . CAWSVGIQRPDSEKLFF TGTGCCTGGAGTGTAGGGATTCAGAGGCCCGATAGTGAAAAACTGTTTTTT
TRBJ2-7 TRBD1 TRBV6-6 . CASSRISPGQGYEQYF TGTGCCAGCAGCCGAATATCACCGGGACAGGGCTACGAGCAGTACTTC
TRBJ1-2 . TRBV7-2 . CASSHNINGIAGYTF TGTGCCAGCAGCCATAACATCAACGGCATCGCTGGCTACACCTTC
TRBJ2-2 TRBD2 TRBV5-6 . CASSQTLAGGPYTGELFF TGTGCCAGCAGCCAAACCCTAGCGGGAGGCCCCTACACCGGGGAGCTGTTTTTT
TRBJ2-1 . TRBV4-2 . CASSQEGLGHNEQFF TGTGCCAGCAGCCAAGAGGGCCTAGGGCACAATGAGCAGTTCTTC
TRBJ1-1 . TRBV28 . CASMRQPNTEAFF TGTGCCAGCATGAGACAGCCGAACACTGAAGCTTTCTTT
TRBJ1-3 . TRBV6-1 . CASRERVLSGNTIYF TGTGCCAGCAGGGAAAGGGTGCTCTCTGGAAACACCATATATTTT
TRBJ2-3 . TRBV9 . CASSVRGKGGWEDTQYF TGTGCCAGCAGCGTAAGAGGTAAAGGAGGTTGGGAAGATACGCAGTATTTT
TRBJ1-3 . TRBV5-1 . CASSWGSGNTIYF TGCGCCAGCAGTTGGGGCTCTGGAAACACCATATATTTT
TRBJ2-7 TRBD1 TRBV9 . CASSWTGDEQYF TGTGCCAGCAGCTGGACAGGGGACGAGCAGTACTTC
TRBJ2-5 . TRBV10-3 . CAIGTSEETQYF TGTGCCATAGGGACTTCCGAAGAGACCCAGTACTTC
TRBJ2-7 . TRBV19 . CASSIPGAQGGQYF TGTGCCAGTAGTATACCGGGGGCCCAAGGGGGGCAGTACTTC